This TCR beta chain was sequenced in a study of blood T cell repertoires in COVID-19 (dated by TCRdb to about 2020). For context, the study as a whole: Collaborator samples came from the United States, Italy and Spain and covered acute and convalescent phases of COVID-19. Where available, HLA class I and class II types were taken from metadata supplied by the sample provider and were not determined by assay-based typing. The repertoires were released in a freely available public database intended as a resource for research on the immune response to SARS-CoV-2. The samples were drawn from the first 160 participants of the ongoing ImmuneRACE study and from 950 to 1,500 subjects provided by 6 global collaborators. Deeply sampled blood TCRbeta repertoires from subjects exposed to, actively infected with, or recovered from COVID-19 were included in the dataset. Nearly every sample came with metadata listing a de-identified subject ID, COVID-19 status, age in years and sex. The prospective study material was composed of cDNA or gDNA derived from T cells, B-cell-depleted T cells, or PBMCs.

What the work shows at the level of the full study, not this receptor alone: How much clinical and demographic metadata was included differed by source and by participant, and the metadata was provided uncurated.

A word on this clone: It has no known antigen specificity. No quality values exist for individual bases; no much larger clone is one base distant.

TCRbeta CDR3 regions were amplified from genomic DNA by means of the immunoSEQ Assay, a bias-controlled multiplex PCR. Per the authors' processing: Nucleated cell counts per sample were estimated from amplification of reference gene primers within the assay. Sequence reads were collapsed and filtered to measure the absolute abundance of every unique TCRbeta CDR3 rearrangement. For each sample, productive Simpson clonality was calculated as the square root of Simpson's diversity index over productive rearrangements. Here the immuneACCESS table is served through TCRdb, limited to in-frame sequences with V and J called. Missing clones are a known gap in these copies; in checked studies unresolved V genes cover under half, and the rest lacks a known reason. That table supplies the V and J calls and clone size; D and trimming were determined from the DNA. Within this sample are 95,000 to 150,000 clones, with almost 90% of them counted one time only. The ten largest account for under 4.5% of the sample.

One collaborating source in Seattle enrolled patients while the patients were actively infected and followed the patients over time throughout the course of disease. Each collaborating institution followed its own protocols to collect whole blood in K2EDTA tubes. For TCRbeta analysis, collaborators shipped samples in one of three forms: frozen whole blood, isolated PBMCs, or DNA extracted from either of those sample types. The TCR comes from a woman aged 60-75 years with COVID-19, enrolled during active disease. The specimen was peripheral blood.

The CDR3: CASSDFRLRNTEAFF. Read as DNA, the sequence is TGTGCCAGCAGTGATTTCCGCCTGAGGAACACTGAAGCTTTCTTT. The chain employs TRBV6-1 and TRBJ1-1, with no confident D gene call. The trim is 3 bases for V and 1 base for J, with a gap of 12 bases between the germline ends. For CDR1 and CDR2, the germline V gene lists MNHNS and SASEGT. The CDR3 has 15 amino acids, counting the end cysteine and phenylalanine. Just the 45-base CDR3 DNA is kept, in frame starting at base 1.